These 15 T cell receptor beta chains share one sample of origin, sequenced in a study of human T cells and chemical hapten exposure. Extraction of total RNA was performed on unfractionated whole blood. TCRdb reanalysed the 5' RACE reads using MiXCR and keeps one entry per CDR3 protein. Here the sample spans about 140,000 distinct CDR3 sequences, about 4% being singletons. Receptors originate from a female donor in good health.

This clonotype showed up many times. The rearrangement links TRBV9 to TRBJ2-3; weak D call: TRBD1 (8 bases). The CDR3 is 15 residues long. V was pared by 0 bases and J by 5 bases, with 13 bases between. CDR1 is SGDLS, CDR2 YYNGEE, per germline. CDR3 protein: CASSVAGGGGDTQYF. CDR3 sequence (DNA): TGTGCCAGCAGCGTAGCAGGGGGCGGGGGAGATACGCAGTATTTT.

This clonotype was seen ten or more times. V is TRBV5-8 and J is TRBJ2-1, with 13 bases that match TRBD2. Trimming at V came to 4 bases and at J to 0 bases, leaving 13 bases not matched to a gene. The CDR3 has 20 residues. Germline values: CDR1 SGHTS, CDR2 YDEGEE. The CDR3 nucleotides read TGTGCCAGCAGCCCGCCCCGGGGACTAGCGGGGTTAAGCTCCTACAATGAGCAGTTCTTC. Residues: CASSPPRGLAGLSSYNEQFF.

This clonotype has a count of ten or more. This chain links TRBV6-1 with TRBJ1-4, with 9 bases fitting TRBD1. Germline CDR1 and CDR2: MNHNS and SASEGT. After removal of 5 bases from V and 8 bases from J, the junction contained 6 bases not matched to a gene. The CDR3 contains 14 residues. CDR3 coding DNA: TGTGCCAGCAGTCCGGGACAGGGACGGGAAAAACTGTTTTTT. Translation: CASSPGQGREKLFF.

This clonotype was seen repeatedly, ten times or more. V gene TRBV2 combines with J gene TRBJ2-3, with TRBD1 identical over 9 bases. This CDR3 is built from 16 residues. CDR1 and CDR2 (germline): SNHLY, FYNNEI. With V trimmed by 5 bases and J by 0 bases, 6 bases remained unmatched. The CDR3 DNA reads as TGTGCCAGCAGTTCGGGACAGGGACTTAGCACAGATACGCAGTATTTT. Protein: CASSSGQGLSTDTQYF.

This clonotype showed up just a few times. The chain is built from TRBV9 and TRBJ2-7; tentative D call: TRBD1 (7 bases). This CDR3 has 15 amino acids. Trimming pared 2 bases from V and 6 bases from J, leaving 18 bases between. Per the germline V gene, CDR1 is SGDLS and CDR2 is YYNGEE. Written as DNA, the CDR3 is TGTGCCAGCAGCGTGGCGGGACAGAGGGGGTCCGAGCAGTACTTC. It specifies CASSVAGQRGSEQYF.

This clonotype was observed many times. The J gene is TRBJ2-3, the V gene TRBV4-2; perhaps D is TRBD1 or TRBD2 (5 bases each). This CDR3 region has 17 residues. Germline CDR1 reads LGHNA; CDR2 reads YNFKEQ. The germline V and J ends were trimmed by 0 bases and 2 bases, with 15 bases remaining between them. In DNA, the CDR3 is TGTGCCAGCAGCCAAGATACCGGGACCCATCCCACAGATACGCAGTATTTT. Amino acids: CASSQDTGTHPTDTQYF.

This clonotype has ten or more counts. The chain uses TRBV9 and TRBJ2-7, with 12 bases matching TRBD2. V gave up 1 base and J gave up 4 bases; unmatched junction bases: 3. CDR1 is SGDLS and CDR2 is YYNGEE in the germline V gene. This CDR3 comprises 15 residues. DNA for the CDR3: TGTGCCAGCAGCGTATCTAGCGGGGGGGTTTACGAGCAGTACTTC. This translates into CASSVSSGGVYEQYF.

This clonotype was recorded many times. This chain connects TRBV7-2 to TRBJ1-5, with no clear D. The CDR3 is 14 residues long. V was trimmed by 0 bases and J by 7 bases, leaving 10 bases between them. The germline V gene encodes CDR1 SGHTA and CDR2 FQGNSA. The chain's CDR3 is CASSLAYAGQPQHF. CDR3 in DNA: TGTGCCAGCAGCTTAGCGTACGCGGGACAGCCCCAGCATTTT.

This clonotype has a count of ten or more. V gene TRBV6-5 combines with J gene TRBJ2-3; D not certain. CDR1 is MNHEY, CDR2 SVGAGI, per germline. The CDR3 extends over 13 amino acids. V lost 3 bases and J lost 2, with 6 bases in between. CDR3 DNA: TGTGCCAGCAGTTATTACAACACAGATACGCAGTATTTT. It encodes CASSYYNTDTQYF.

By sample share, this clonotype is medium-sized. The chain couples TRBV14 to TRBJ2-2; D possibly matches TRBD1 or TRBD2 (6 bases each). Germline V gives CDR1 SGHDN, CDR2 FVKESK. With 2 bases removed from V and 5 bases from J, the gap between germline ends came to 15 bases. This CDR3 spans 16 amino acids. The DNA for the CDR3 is TGTGCCAGCAGCCAACCTCATACAGGGAGGACCGGGGAGCTGTTTTTT. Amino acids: CASSQPHTGRTGELFF.

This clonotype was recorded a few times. CDR3 sequence: CASSPQPPQGAYYGYTF. CDR3 DNA sequence: TGTGCCAGCAGCCCCCAACCTCCCCAGGGGGCTTACTATGGCTACACCTTC. The V gene is TRBV7-9, the J gene TRBJ1-2, with 8 bases aligning to TRBD1. J lost 3 bases, V lost 5 bases, and 14 bases had no gene match. In germline, CDR1 is SEHNR, CDR2 FQNEAQ (reference sequence). The CDR3 extends over 17 amino acids.

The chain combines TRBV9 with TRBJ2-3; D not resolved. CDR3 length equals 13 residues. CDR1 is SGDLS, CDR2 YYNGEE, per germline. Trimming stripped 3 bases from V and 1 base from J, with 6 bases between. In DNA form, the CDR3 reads TGTGCCAGCAGCGATGGTCGCACAGATACGCAGTATTTT. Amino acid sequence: CASSDGRTDTQYF.

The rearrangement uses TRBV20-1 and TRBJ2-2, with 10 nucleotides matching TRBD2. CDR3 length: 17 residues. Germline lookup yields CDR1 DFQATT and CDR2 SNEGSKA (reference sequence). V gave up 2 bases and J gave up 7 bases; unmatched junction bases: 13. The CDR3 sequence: CSARPGLAGGTGGELFF. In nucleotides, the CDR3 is TGCAGTGCTAGACCAGGGTTAGCGGGGGGCACTGGCGGGGAGCTGTTTTTT.

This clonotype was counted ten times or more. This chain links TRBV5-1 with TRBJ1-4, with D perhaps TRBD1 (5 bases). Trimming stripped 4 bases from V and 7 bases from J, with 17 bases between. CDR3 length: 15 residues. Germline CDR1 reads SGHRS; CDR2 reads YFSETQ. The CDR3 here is CASSGEGHGGEKLFF. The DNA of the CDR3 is TGCGCCAGCAGCGGCGAAGGACACGGGGGTGAAAAACTGTTTTTT.

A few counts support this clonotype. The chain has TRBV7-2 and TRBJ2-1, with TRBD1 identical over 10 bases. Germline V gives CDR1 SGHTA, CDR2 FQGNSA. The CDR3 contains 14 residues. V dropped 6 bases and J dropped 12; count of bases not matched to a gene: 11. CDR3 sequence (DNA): TGTGCCAGCAGTCGAAGGGACAGGGGCTTTTGGCAGTTCTTC. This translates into CASSRRDRGFWQFF.